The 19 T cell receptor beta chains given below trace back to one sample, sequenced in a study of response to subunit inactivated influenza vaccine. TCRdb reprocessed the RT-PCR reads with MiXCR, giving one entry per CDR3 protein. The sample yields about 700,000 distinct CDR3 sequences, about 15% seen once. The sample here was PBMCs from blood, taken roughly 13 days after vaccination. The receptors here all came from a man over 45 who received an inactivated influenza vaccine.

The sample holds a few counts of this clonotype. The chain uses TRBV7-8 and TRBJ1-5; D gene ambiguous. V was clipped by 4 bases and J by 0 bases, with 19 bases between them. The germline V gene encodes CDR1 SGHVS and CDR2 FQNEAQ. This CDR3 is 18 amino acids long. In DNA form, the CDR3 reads TGTGCCAGCAGCTCACCCAGTGGAGGGCAGGTTAGCAATCAGCCCCAGCATTTT. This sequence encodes CASSSPSGGQVSNQPQHF.

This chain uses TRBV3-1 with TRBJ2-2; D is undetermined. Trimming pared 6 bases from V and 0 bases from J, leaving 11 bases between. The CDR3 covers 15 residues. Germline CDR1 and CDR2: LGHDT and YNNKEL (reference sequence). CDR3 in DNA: TGTGCCAGCAGAGAAGCGAGCGCGAACACCGGGGAGCTGTTTTTT. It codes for CASREASANTGELFF.

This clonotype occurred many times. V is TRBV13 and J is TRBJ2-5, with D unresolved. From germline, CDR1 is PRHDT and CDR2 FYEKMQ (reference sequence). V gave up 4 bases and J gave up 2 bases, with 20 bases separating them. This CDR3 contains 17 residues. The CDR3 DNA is TGTGCCAGCAGCTCCACAACACTCTCTGGCCGTCAAGAGACCCAGTACTTC. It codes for CASSSTTLSGRQETQYF.

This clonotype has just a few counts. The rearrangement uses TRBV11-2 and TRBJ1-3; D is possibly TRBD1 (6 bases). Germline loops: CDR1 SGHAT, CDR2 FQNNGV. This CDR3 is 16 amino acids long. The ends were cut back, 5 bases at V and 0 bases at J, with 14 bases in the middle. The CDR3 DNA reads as TGTGCCAGCAGCCCTCTTGGGGACATCTCTGGAAACACCATATATTTT. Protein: CASSPLGDISGNTIYF.

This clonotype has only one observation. CDR3 nucleotide sequence: TGTGCCAGCAGTTGGGGGGGGCAGGGAGGGGAAGCTTTCTTT. Residues: CASSWGGQGGEAFF. The chain links TRBV28 to TRBJ1-1, with a possible D match to TRBD1 (6 bases). The CDR3 consists of 14 residues. The V end was cut by 4 bases, the J end by 8 bases, with 17 bases between. The germline gives CDR1 MDHEN, CDR2 SYDVKM.

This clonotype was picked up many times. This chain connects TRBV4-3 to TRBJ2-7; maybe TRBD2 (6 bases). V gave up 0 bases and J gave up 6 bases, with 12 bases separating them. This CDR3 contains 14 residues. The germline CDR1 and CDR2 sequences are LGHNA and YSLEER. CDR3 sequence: CASSQDTGVVEQYF. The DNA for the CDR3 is TGCGCCAGCAGCCAAGATACGGGAGTGGTCGAGCAGTACTTC.

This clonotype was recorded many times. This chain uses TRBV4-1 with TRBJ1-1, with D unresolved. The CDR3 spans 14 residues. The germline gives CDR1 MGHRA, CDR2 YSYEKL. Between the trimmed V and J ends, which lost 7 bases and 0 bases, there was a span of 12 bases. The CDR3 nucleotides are TGCGCCAGCACCCGGCTGGTTATGAACACTGAAGCTTTCTTT. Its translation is CASTRLVMNTEAFF.

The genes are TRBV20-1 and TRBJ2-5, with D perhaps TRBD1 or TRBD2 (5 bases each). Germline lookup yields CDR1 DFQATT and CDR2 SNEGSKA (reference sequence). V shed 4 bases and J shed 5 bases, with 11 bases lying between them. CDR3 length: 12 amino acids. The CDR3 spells CSANPEGETQYF. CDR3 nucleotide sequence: TGCAGTGCTAATCCAGAGGGGGAGACCCAGTACTTC.

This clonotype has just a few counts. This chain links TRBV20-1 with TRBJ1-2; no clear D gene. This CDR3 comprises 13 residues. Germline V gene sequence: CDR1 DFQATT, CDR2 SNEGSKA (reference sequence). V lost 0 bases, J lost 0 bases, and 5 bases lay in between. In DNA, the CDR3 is TGCAGTGCTAGAGACAGACCTAACTATGGCTACACCTTC. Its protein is CSARDRPNYGYTF.

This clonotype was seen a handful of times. CDR3 loop: CASSQGGGRTDTQYF. The CDR3 DNA reads as TGTGCCAGCAGCCAAGGCGGGGGCCGCACAGATACGCAGTATTTT. The rearrangement uses TRBV4-2 and TRBJ2-3, with a tentative D call TRBD2 (7 bases). V was shortened by 1 base and J by 1 base, with 9 bases between the two germline ends. Germline V CDR1 and CDR2: LGHNA, YNFKEQ. There are 15 residues in the CDR3.

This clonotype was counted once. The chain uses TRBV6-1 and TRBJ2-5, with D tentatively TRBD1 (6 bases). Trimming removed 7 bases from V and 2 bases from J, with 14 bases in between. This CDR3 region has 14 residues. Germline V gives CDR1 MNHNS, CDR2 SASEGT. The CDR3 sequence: CASTAQGWQETQYF. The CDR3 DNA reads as TGTGCCAGCACCGCGCAGGGGTGGCAAGAGACCCAGTACTTC.

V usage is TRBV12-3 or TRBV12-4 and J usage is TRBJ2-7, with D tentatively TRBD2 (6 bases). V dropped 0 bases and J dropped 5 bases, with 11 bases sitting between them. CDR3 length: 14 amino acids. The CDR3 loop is CASSLAGGAHEQYF. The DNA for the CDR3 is TGTGCCAGCAGTTTAGCGGGGGGTGCCCACGAGCAGTACTTC.

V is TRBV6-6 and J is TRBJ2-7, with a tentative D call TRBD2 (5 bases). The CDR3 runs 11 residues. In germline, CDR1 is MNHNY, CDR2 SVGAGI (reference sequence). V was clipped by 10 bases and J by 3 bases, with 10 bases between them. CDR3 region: CATLRGYEQYF. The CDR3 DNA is TGTGCCACCCTTCGGGGCTACGAGCAGTACTTC.

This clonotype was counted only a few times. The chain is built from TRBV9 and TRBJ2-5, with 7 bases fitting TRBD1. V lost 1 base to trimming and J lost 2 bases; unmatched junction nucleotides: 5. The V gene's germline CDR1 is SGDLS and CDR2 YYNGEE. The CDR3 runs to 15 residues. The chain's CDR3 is CASSVNRGPQETQYF. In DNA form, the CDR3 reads TGTGCCAGCAGCGTAAACAGGGGACCACAAGAGACCCAGTACTTC.

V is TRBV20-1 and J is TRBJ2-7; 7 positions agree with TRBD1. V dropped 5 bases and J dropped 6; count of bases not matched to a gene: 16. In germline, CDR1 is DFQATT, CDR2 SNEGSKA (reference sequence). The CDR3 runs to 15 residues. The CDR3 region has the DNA TGCAGTGCTGTTACCGGGACAGCTAATTTCCGCGAGCAGTACTTC. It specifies CSAVTGTANFREQYF.

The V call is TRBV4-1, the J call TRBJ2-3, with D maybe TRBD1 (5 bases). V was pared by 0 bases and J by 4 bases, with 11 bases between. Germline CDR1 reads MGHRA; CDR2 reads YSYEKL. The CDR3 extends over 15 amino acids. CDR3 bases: TGCGCCAGCAGCCAAGATCGCAGGGTGGCAGATACGCAGTATTTT. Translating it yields CASSQDRRVADTQYF.

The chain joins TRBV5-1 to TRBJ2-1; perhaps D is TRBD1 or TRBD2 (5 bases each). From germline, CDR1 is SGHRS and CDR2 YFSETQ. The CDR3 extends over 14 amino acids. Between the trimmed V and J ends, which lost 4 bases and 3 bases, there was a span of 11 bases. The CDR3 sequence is CASSGGSNYNEQFF. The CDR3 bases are TGCGCCAGCAGCGGGGGTTCGAACTACAATGAGCAGTTCTTC.

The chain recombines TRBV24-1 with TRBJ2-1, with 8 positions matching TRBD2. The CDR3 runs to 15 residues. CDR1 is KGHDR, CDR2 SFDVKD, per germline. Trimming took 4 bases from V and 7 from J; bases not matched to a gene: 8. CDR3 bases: TGTGCCACCAGTGACCACGCGCGACTAGCGAATGAGCAGTTCTTC. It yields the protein CATSDHARLANEQFF.

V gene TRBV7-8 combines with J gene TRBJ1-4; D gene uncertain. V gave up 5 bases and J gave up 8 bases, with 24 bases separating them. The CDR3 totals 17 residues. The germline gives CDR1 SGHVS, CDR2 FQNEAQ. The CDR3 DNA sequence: TGTGCCAGCAGCCATTTTCGGGTTTTGTCGGGCAAGGAAAAACTGTTTTTT. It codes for CASSHFRVLSGKEKLFF.